A selection of T cell receptor beta chains follows, all from one sample in a study of blood T cell repertoires in COVID-19. Method: immunoSEQ multiplex PCR; TCRdb's copy keeps in-frame clones and lacks some. The sample consists of roughly 40,000 clones, roughly four fifths of them appearing once. Sequencing used peripheral blood. The source of these receptors is a human donor in a cohort sampled during active COVID-19. Both conserved end residues are part of each CDR3. A D gene is named only where the DNA matches it firmly. Clone size, where shown, is once, few, many, or a class for clones that have expanded.

d_call: TRBD2
j_call: TRBJ2-1
clone_size: .
v_call: TRBV25-1
cdr3_nt: TGTGCCAGCAGTGACCCGGGACTAGCGGAATACAATGAGCAGTTCTTC
cdr3_aa: CASSDPGLAEYNEQFF

d_call: TRBD2
j_call: TRBJ2-1
clone_size: .
v_call: TRBV2
cdr3_nt: TGTGCCAGCAGTGACGGGGTAGCGGGGCCCTCCTCGAGGGATGAGCAGTTCTTC
cdr3_aa: CASSDGVAGPSSRDEQFF

d_call: .
j_call: TRBJ1-2
clone_size: .
v_call: TRBV5-1
cdr3_nt: TGCGCCAGCAGCTTGGGGACAGCCCCTAACTATGGCTACACCTTC
cdr3_aa: CASSLGTAPNYGYTF

d_call: .
j_call: TRBJ2-6
clone_size: .
v_call: TRBV19
cdr3_nt: TGTGCCAGTAGTATCTGGTCGGGGGGCCACCTCTCTGGGGCCAACGTCCTGACTTTC
cdr3_aa: CASSIWSGGHLSGANVLTF

d_call: TRBD2
j_call: TRBJ2-2
clone_size: .
v_call: TRBV4-2
cdr3_nt: TGTGCCAGCAGCCAAGGGCGGGAGTACACCGGGGAGCTGTTTTTT
cdr3_aa: CASSQGREYTGELFF

d_call: TRBD1
j_call: TRBJ2-5
clone_size: .
v_call: TRBV5-6
cdr3_nt: TGTGCCAGCAGCTTGGACAGGGGAATTAGGGAGACCCAGTACTTC
cdr3_aa: CASSLDRGIRETQYF

d_call: TRBD1
j_call: TRBJ2-1
clone_size: .
v_call: TRBV5-6
cdr3_nt: TGTGCCAGCAGCGTGACAGGGGTAGGTGGAAATGAGCAGTTCTTC
cdr3_aa: CASSVTGVGGNEQFF

d_call: TRBD1
j_call: TRBJ1-6
clone_size: .
v_call: TRBV4-1
cdr3_nt: TGCGCCAGCAGCCGGTCGGGGACAGGGGCCTCCTCCTATAATTCACCCCTCCACTTT
cdr3_aa: CASSRSGTGASSYNSPLHF

d_call: .
j_call: TRBJ2-1
clone_size: .
v_call: TRBV5-5
cdr3_nt: TGTGCCAGCAGCTTTTCGGGGTATGAGCAGTTCTTC
cdr3_aa: CASSFSGYEQFF

d_call: .
j_call: TRBJ2-7
clone_size: .
v_call: TRBV5-5
cdr3_nt: TGTGCCCGCAGGGGGAGGGGGACAGGCCAACTCGAGCAGTACTTC
cdr3_aa: CARRGRGTGQLEQYF

d_call: .
j_call: TRBJ1-6
clone_size: once
v_call: TRBV12-3/TRBV12-4
cdr3_nt: TGTGCCAGTAGTTTAGACGGGAATTCACCCCTCCACTTT
cdr3_aa: CASSLDGNSPLHF